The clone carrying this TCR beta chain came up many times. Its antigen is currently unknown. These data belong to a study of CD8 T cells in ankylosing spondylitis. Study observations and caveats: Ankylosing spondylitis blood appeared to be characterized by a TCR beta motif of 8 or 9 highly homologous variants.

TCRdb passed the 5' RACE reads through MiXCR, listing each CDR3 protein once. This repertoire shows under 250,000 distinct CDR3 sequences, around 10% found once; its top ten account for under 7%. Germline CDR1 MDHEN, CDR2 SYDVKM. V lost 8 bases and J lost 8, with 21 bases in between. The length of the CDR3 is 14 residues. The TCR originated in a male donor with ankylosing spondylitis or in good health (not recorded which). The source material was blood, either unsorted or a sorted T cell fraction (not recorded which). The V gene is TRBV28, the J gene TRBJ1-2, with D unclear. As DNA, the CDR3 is TGTGCCAGCTTGGAAAAAGGGCCCTTGGGGGGCTACACCTTC. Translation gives CASLEKGPLGGYTF.